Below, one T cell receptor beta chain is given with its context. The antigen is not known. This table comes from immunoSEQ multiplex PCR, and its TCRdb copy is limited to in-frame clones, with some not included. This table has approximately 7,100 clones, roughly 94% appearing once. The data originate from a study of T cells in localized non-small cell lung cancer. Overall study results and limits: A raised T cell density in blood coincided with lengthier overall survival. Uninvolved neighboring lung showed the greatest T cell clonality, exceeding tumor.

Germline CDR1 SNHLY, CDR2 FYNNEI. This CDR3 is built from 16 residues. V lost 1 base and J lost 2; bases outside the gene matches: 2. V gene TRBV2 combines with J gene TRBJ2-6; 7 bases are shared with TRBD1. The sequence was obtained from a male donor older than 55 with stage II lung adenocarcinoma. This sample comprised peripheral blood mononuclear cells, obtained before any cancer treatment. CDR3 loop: CASSEDRGAGANVLTF. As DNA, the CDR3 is TGTGCCAGCAGTGAAGACAGGGGAGCTGGGGCCAACGTCCTGACTTTC.